This T cell receptor beta chain was obtained from a study of CD8 T cells in ankylosing spondylitis. TCRdb ran MiXCR on the 5' RACE reads and lists one entry per CDR3 protein. The sample records a few hundred thousand distinct CDR3 sequences, approximately 20% being singletons. Findings and limits, study-wide: Reportedly, matched ankylosing spondylitis synovial fluid was significantly enriched for disease-linked clones. Blood from ankylosing spondylitis patients appeared to carry a characteristic roughly 8-variant TCR beta motif.

In this sample, this clonotype turned up a few times. Its specificity is unknown. The TCR originated in a male donor with ankylosing spondylitis. The sequencing input was blood, either unsorted or a sorted T cell fraction (not recorded which).

The CDR3: CASSQGRPGSTEAFF. CDR3 coding DNA: TGCGCCAGCAGCCAAGGACGCCCCGGAAGTACTGAAGCTTTCTTT. V and J are TRBV4-1 and TRBJ1-1; D uncertain. The germline V gene encodes CDR1 MGHRA and CDR2 YSYEKL. V dropped 1 base and J dropped 5 bases, with 14 bases sitting between them. This CDR3 has 15 residues.